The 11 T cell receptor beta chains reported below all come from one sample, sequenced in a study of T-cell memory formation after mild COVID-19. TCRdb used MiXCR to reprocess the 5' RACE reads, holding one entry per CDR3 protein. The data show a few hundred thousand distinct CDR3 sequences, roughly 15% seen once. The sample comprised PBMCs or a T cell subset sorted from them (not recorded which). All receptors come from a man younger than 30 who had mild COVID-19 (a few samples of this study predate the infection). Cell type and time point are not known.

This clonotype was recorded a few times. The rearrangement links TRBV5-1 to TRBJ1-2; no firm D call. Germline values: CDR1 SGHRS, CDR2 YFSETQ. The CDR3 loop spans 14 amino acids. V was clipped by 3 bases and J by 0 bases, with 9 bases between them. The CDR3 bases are TGCGCCAGCAGCTCCGGAGTTACTAACTATGGCTACACCTTC. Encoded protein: CASSSGVTNYGYTF. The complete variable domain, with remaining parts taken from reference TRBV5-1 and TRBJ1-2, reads KAGVTQTPRYLIKTRGQQVTLSCSPISGHRSVSWYQQTPGQGLQFLFEYFSETQRNKGNFPGRFSGRQFSNSRSEMNVSTLELGDSALYLCASSSGVTNYGYTFGSGTRLTVV.

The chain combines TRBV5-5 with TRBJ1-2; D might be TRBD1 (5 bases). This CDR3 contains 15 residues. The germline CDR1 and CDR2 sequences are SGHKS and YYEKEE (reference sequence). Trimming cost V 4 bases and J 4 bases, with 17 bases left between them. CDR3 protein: CASSRSDGGIYGYTF. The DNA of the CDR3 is TGTGCCAGCAGCCGAAGCGACGGGGGGATCTATGGCTACACCTTC.

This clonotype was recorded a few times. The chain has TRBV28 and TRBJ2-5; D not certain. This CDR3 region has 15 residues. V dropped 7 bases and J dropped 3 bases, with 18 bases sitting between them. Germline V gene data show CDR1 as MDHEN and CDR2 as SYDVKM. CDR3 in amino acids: CASTSISTAEETQYF. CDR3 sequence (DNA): TGTGCCAGCACCTCTATCTCTACGGCGGAAGAGACCCAGTACTTC.

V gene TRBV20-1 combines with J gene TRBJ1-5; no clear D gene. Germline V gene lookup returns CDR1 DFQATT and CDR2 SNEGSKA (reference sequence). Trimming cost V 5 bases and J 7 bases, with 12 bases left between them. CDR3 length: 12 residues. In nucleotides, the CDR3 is TGCAGTGCTGGAAGACTTGGCCAGCCCCAGCATTTT. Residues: CSAGRLGQPQHF.

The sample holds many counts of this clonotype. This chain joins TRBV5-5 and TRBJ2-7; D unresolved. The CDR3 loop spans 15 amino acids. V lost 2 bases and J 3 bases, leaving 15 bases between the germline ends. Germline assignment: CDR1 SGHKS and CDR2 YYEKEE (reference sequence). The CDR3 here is CASSLRSQRGYEQYF. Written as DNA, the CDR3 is TGTGCCAGCAGCTTAAGGTCCCAGAGAGGCTACGAGCAGTACTTC.

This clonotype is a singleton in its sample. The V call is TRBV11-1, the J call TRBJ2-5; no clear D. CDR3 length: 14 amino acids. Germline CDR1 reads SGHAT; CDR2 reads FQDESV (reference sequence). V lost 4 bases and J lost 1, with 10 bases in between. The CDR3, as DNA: TGTGCCAGCAGCTCCCGGGCCGGCCAAGAGACCCAGTACTTC. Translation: CASSSRAGQETQYF.

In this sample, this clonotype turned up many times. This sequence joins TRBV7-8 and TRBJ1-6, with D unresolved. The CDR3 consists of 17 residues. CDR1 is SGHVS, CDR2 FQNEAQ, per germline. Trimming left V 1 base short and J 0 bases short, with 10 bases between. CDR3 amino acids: CASSLGALSSYNSPLHF. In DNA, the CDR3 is TGTGCCAGCAGCTTAGGGGCTTTGAGCTCCTATAATTCACCCCTCCACTTT.

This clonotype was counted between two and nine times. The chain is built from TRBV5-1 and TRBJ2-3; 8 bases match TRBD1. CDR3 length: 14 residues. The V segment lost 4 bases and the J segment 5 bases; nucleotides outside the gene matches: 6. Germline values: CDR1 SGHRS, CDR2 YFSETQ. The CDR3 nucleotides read TGCGCCAGCAGCCCCGGACAGGGCATAGATACGCAGTATTTT. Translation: CASSPGQGIDTQYF.

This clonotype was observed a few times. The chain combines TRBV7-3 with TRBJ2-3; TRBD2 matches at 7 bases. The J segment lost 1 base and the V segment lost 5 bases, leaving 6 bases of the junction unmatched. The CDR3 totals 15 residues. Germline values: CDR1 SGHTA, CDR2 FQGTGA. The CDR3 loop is CASSGGRGRTDTQYF. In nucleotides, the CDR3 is TGTGCCAGCAGCGGGGGGAGGGGCCGCACAGATACGCAGTATTTT. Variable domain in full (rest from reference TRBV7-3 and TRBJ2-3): GAGVSQTPSNKVTEKGKYVELRCDPISGHTALYWYRQSLGQGPEFLIYFQGTGAADDSGLPNDRFFAVRPEGSVSTLKIQRTERGDSAVYLCASSGGRGRTDTQYFGPGTRLTVL.

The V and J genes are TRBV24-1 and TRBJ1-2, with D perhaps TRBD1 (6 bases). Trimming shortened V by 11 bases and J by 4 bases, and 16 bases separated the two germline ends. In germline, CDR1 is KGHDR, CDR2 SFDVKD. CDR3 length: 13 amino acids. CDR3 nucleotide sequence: TGTGCCATCGGGGCACAGGGTGGCTATGGCTACACCTTC. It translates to CAIGAQGGYGYTF.

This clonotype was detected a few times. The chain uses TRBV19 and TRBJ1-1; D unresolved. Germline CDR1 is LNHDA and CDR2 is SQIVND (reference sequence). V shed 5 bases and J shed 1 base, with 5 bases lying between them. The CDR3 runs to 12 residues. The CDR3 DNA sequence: TGTGCCAGTAGTTACAAGAACACTGAAGCTTTCTTT. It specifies CASSYKNTEAFF.